The 4 T cell receptor beta chains reported below all come from one sample, sequenced in a study of T cells in Graves' hyperthyroidism and ophthalmopathy. There were TCR beta CDR3 regions amplified from RNA transcripts. The HTBI primer set drove a first-round RT-PCR of the TCR CDR3. Each CDR3 protein is one row after TCRdb ran MiXCR on the multiplex PCR reads. This sample has about 420,000 distinct CDR3 sequences; roughly 15% occur once, and the top ten carry approximately 5.3%. Sequencing was carried out using blood. These TCRs come from a woman between 18 and 29 years old with Graves' hyperthyroidism.

At least ten counts were recorded for this clonotype. This CDR3 reads CASSPGGDTQYF. The CDR3, as DNA: TGTGCCAGCAGCCCGGGAGGGGATACGCAGTATTTT. The chain has TRBV7-2 and TRBJ2-3, with TRBD2 matching over 8 bases. Germline CDR1 SGHTA, CDR2 FQGNSA. The CDR3 has 12 amino acids. V gave up 5 bases and J gave up 6 bases; unmatched junction bases: 1.

Concerning this clonotype: One base away lies a much larger clone, so this may be a sequencing read error. The chain combines TRBV7-2 with TRBJ2-1; 15 nucleotides align to TRBD2. Germline V CDR1 and CDR2: SGHTA, FQGNSA. This CDR3 comprises 16 residues. The CDR3 loop is CASSLGGLAGGNGQFF. As DNA, the CDR3 is TGTGCCAGCAGCTTAGGGGGACTAGCGGGAGGTAATGGGCAGTTCTTC.

The rearrangement joins TRBV20-1 to TRBJ2-7; TRBD2 matches at 11 bases. Trimming removed 0 bases from V and 2 bases from J; junction bases left unmatched: 9. The CDR3 is 17 amino acids. From germline, CDR1 is DFQATT and CDR2 SNEGSKA (reference sequence). CDR3 protein: CSARDTTSGRSAYEQYF. The CDR3 bases are TGCAGTGCTAGAGATACCACTAGCGGGAGAAGCGCCTACGAGCAGTACTTC.

The chain is built from TRBV10-1 and TRBJ2-2; D not resolved. The CDR3 is made up of 13 amino acids. Germline CDR1 reads WNHNN; CDR2 reads SYGVQD (reference sequence). Trimming stripped 4 bases from V and 2 bases from J, with 5 bases between. The CDR3 region is CASSAINTGELFF. Written as DNA, the CDR3 is TGCGCCAGCAGTGCGATAAACACCGGGGAGCTGTTTTTT.